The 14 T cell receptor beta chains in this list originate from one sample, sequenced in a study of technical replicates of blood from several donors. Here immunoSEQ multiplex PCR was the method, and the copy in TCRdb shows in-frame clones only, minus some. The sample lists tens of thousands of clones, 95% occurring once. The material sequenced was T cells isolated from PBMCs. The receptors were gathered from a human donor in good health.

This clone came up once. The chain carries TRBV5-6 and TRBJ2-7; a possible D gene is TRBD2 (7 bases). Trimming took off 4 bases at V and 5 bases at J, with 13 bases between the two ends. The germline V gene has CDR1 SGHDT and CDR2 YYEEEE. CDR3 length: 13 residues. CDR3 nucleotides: TGTGCCAGCAGCCCGGGGGGCCCTCACGAGCAGTACTTC. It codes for CASSPGGPHEQYF.

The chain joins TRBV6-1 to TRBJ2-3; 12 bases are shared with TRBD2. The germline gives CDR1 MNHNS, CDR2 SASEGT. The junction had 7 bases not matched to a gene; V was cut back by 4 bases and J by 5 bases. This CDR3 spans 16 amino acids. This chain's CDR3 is CASSVRLAGVVDTQYF. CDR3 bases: TGTGCCAGCAGTGTCAGACTAGCGGGAGTGGTAGATACGCAGTATTTT.

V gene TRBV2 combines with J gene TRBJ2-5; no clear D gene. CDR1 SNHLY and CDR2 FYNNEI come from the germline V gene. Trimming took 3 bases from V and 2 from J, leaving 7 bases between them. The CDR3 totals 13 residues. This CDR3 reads CASSDLRQETQYF. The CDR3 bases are TGTGCCAGCAGTGACCTGCGGCAAGAGACCCAGTACTTC.

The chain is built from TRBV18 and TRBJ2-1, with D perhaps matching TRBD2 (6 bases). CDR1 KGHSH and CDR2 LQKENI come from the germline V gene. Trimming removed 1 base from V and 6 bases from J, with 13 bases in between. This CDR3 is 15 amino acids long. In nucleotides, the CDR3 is TGTGCCAGCTCACCACGGCGACTAGGGATCAATGAGCAGTTCTTC. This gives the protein CASSPRRLGINEQFF.

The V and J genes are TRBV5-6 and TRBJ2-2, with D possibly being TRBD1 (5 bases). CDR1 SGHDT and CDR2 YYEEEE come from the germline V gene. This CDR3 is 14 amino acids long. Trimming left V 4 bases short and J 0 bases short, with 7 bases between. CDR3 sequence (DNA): TGTGCCAGCAGCGACAGTGCGAACACCGGGGAGCTGTTTTTT. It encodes CASSDSANTGELFF.

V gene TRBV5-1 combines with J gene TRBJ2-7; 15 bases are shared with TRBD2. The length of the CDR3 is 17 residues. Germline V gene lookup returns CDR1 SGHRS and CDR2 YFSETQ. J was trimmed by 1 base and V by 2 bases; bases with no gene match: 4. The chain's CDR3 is CASSFNGLAGGSYEQYF. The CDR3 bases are TGCGCCAGCAGCTTTAACGGACTAGCGGGAGGGTCCTACGAGCAGTACTTC.

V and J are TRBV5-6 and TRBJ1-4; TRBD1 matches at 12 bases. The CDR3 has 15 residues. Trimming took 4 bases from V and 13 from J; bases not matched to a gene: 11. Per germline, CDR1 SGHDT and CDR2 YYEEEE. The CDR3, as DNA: TGTGCCAGCAGCCCCAGCGGGACAGGGGGCGCGGGACTGTTTTTT. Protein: CASSPSGTGGAGLFF.

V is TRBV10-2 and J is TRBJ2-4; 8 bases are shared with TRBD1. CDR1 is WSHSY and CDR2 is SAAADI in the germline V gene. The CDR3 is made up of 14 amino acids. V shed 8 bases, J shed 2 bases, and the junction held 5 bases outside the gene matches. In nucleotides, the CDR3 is TGCGCCAGCCTCGGACAGGGCCCCAAAAACATTCAGTACTTC. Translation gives CASLGQGPKNIQYF.

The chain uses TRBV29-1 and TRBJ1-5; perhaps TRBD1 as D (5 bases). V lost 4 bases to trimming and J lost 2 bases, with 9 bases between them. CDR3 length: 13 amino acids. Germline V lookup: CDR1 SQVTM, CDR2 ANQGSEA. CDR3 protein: CSVALGGNQPQHF. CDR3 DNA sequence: TGCAGCGTTGCCCTAGGGGGCAATCAGCCCCAGCATTTT.

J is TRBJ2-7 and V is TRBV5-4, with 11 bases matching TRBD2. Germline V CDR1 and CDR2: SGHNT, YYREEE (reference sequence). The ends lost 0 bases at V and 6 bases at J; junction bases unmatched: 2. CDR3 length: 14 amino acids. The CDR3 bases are TGTGCCAGCAGCTTGGTTCTAGCGGGGGGCGAGCAGTACTTC. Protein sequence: CASSLVLAGGEQYF.

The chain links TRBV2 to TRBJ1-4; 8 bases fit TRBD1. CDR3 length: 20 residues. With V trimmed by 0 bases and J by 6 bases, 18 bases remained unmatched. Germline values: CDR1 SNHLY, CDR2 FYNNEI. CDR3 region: CASSEARGGTGFVLDEKLFF. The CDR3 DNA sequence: TGTGCCAGCAGTGAAGCGAGAGGCGGGACAGGCTTTGTATTGGATGAAAAACTGTTTTTT.

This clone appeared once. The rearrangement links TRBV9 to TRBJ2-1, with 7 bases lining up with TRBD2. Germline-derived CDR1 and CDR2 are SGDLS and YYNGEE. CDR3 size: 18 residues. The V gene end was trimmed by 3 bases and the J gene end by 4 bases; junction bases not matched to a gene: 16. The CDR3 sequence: CASSGGEWGTKNYNEQFF. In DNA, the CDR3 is TGTGCCAGCAGCGGTGGGGAGTGGGGGACTAAAAATTACAATGAGCAGTTCTTC. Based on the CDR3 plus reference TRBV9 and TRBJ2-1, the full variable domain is DSGVTQTPKHLITATGQRVTLRCSPRSGDLSVYWYQQSLDQGLQFLIQYYNGEERAKGNILERFSAQQFPDLHSELNLSSLELGDSALYFCASSGGEWGTKNYNEQFFGPGTRLTVL.

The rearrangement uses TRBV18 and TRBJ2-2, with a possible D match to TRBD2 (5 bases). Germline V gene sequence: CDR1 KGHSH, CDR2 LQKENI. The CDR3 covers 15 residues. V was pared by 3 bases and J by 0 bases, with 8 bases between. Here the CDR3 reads CASSPPSPNTGELFF. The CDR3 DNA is TGTGCCAGCTCACCGCCTAGCCCGAACACCGGGGAGCTGTTTTTT.

The CDR3 coding sequence is TGTGCCAGTAATTTACAGGGAGCTTCGAACACCGGGGAGCTGTTTTTT. Its protein product is CASNLQGASNTGELFF. J is TRBJ2-2 and V is TRBV19; TRBD1 is a possible D gene (6 bases). The CDR3 totals 16 residues. Germline V gene lookup returns CDR1 LNHDA and CDR2 SQIVND (reference sequence). V was cut by 7 bases and J by 0 bases, with 15 bases left in between.